This TCR beta chain was profiled in a study of molecular identifiers for immune sequencing clone quantification. Sorted naive CD8 T cells, 20,000 to 1,000,000, were sequenced from 10%, 30% or 50% RNA. Naive CD8 T cells underwent sorting with the CD8+CD4-CCR7+CD45RA+ definition. Study-wide points: Jurkat TCR RNA spiked in from one cell reportedly remained identifiable amid around 1 million naive cells. Barcode collisions between identical TCR molecules could shrink estimates of highly expanded clone sizes.

The CDR3 loop spans 15 amino acids. The germline V gene encodes CDR1 MDHEN and CDR2 SYDVKM. TCRdb itself ran the PCR reads through MiXCR, one entry per CDR3 protein. Altogether over 300,000 distinct CDR3 sequences are present, 24% being singletons, with the ten largest covering about 0.7%. A note on this clonotype: Its specificity is not known. Sequence at one end of the junction differs from germline and may be a read error.

Sequencing was carried out using naive CD8+ T cells from blood, with Jurkat cell RNA spiked in. Noted subset: FACS-sorted CD8+CD4-CCR7+CD45RA+ naive T cells. This rearrangement joins TRBV28 to TRBJ1-6; 8 bases fit TRBD1. The TCR was taken from a human donor in good health. Some libraries in this study had Jurkat cell RNA spiked in. CDR3 residues: CAGSFGQGNNSPLHF. The CDR3 region has the DNA TGTGCCGGCAGTTTTGGACAGGGAAATAATTCACCCCTCCACTTT.